The present T cell receptor beta chain was sequenced within a study of T cells after yellow fever vaccination. Notes on the study in general: A minor fraction of clonotypes spanned both CD4 and CD8 compartments.

TCRdb fed the 5' RACE reads into MiXCR, producing one record per CDR3 protein. The table has about 300,000 distinct CDR3 sequences, approximately 8% seen once. A remark on this clonotype: Its antigen is unidentified.

The sequence was collected from a man in his late teens or twenties who received the YFV17D yellow fever vaccine. The sample in question was CD4+ T cells sorted from PBMCs, obtained 5 days after the yellow fever booster vaccination.

As DNA, the CDR3 is TGTGCCAGCAGCTTAGACAGGGGGCGGTCCAAAAACATTCAGTACTTC. Its translation: CASSLDRGRSKNIQYF. V gene TRBV7-2 combines with J gene TRBJ2-4, with 9 bases fitting TRBD1. The V segment lost 1 base and the J segment 2 bases; nucleotides outside the gene matches: 3. The V gene's germline CDR1 is SGHTA and CDR2 FQGNSA. The CDR3 runs to 16 residues.